A selection of T cell receptor beta chains follows, all from one sample in a study of blood T cell repertoires in COVID-19. Using immunoSEQ multiplex PCR, the repertoire was profiled, and TCRdb retains in-frame clones only, with some absent. This sample has roughly 120,000 clones; about 78% occur once, and the top ten carry around 4%. The material sequenced was peripheral blood. The receptors stem from a human donor in a cohort sampled during active or convalescent COVID-19. The CDR3 runs from the conserved cysteine through the conserved F or W. Fields, in order: CDR3 length, D gene, J gene, clone size, V gene, CDR3 protein, CDR3 DNA. A D gene is named only where the DNA matches it firmly. Clone sizes are given selectively: once, few, many, or a class where the clone is expanded.

len: 16; d_gene: TRBD1; j_gene: TRBJ2-2; abundance: -; v_gene: TRBV29-1; CDR3aa: CSVGQGTGGFTGELFF; CDR3nt: TGCAGCGTAGGACAAGGGACAGGGGGTTTCACCGGGGAGCTGTTTTTT
len: 15; d_gene: -; j_gene: TRBJ2-7; abundance: -; v_gene: TRBV21-1; CDR3aa: CASSNMWQGSYEQYF; CDR3nt: TGTGCCAGCAGCAATATGTGGCAGGGCTCCTACGAGCAGTACTTC
len: 12; d_gene: TRBD1; j_gene: TRBJ2-4; abundance: -; v_gene: TRBV19; CDR3aa: CASSVDRDAQYF; CDR3nt: TGTGCCAGTAGTGTCGACAGGGATGCTCAGTACTTC
len: 12; d_gene: -; j_gene: TRBJ2-3; abundance: -; v_gene: TRBV30; CDR3aa: CAWTLGSDTQYF; CDR3nt: TGTGCCTGGACTCTAGGGAGTGATACGCAGTATTTT
len: 15; d_gene: TRBD1; j_gene: TRBJ2-5; abundance: -; v_gene: TRBV7-2; CDR3aa: CASSLDRGSGETQYF; CDR3nt: TGTGCCAGCAGCTTAGACAGGGGATCGGGAGAGACCCAGTACTTC
len: 18; d_gene: -; j_gene: TRBJ2-6; abundance: -; v_gene: TRBV7-7; CDR3aa: CASSPRGSPTSGANVLTF; CDR3nt: TGTGCTAGCAGCCCGCGCGGGTCCCCCACCTCTGGGGCCAACGTCCTGACTTTC
len: 16; d_gene: TRBD1; j_gene: TRBJ1-1; abundance: -; v_gene: TRBV7-8; CDR3aa: CASSEGAGGAFTEAFF; CDR3nt: TGTGCCAGCAGCGAAGGGGCAGGGGGCGCGTTCACTGAAGCTTTCTTT
len: 15; d_gene: TRBD2; j_gene: TRBJ2-7; abundance: -; v_gene: TRBV13; CDR3aa: CASSPGAGDGNEQYF; CDR3nt: TGTGCCAGCAGCCCAGGAGCGGGAGACGGTAACGAGCAGTACTTC
len: 15; d_gene: -; j_gene: TRBJ2-7; abundance: -; v_gene: TRBV7-2; CDR3aa: CASSPGPGVQYEQYF; CDR3nt: TGTGCCAGCAGCCCAGGACCCGGGGTACAATACGAGCAGTACTTC
len: 12; d_gene: -; j_gene: TRBJ2-2; abundance: -; v_gene: TRBV5-5; CDR3aa: CASRKAGGELFF; CDR3nt: TGTGCCAGCAGGAAGGCCGGGGGGGAGCTGTTTTTT
len: 16; d_gene: -; j_gene: TRBJ1-1; abundance: -; v_gene: TRBV4-3; CDR3aa: CASSQGQRRVNTEAFF; CDR3nt: TGCGCCAGCAGCCAAGGTCAGAGGAGAGTGAACACTGAAGCTTTCTTT
len: 15; d_gene: TRBD1; j_gene: TRBJ2-7; abundance: few; v_gene: TRBV5-4; CDR3aa: CASSGPGQGAYEQYF; CDR3nt: TGTGCCAGCAGCGGACCGGGACAGGGGGCCTACGAGCAGTACTTC
len: 19; d_gene: -; j_gene: TRBJ1-4; abundance: -; v_gene: TRBV14; CDR3aa: CASSQKKTGDLVSNEKLFF; CDR3nt: TGTGCCAGCAGCCAGAAAAAGACAGGAGACCTTGTTTCTAATGAAAAACTGTTTTTT
len: 17; d_gene: -; j_gene: TRBJ2-5; abundance: -; v_gene: TRBV7-2; CDR3aa: CASSPGPGIYTQETQYF; CDR3nt: TGTGCCAGCAGCCCCGGCCCAGGAATTTACACACAAGAGACCCAGTACTTC
len: 14; d_gene: -; j_gene: TRBJ2-5; abundance: -; v_gene: TRBV7-2; CDR3aa: CASSFSGVQETQYF; CDR3nt: TGTGCCAGCAGCTTCTCAGGGGTCCAAGAGACCCAGTACTTC
len: 14; d_gene: TRBD2; j_gene: TRBJ2-7; abundance: many; v_gene: TRBV7-3; CDR3aa: CASSPLAGAYEQYF; CDR3nt: TGTGCCAGCAGCCCCCTGGCGGGAGCCTACGAGCAGTACTTC
len: 18; d_gene: TRBD1; j_gene: TRBJ1-5; abundance: -; v_gene: TRBV5-8; CDR3aa: CASSPRGTDLLSNQPQHF; CDR3nt: TGTGCCAGCAGCCCCCGGGGGACAGACTTACTTAGCAATCAGCCCCAGCATTTT
len: 15; d_gene: TRBD1; j_gene: TRBJ2-1; abundance: -; v_gene: TRBV7-2; CDR3aa: CASSLDRGSYNEQFF; CDR3nt: TGTGCCAGCAGCTTAGACAGGGGCTCCTACAATGAGCAGTTCTTC
len: 12; d_gene: -; j_gene: TRBJ2-7; abundance: -; v_gene: TRBV18; CDR3aa: CASSFDSYEQYF; CDR3nt: TGTGCCAGCTCATTTGACAGTTACGAGCAGTACTTC
len: 14; d_gene: -; j_gene: TRBJ1-5; abundance: -; v_gene: TRBV2; CDR3aa: CASKDRNSNQPQHF; CDR3nt: TGTGCCAGCAAAGACAGAAATAGCAATCAGCCCCAACATTTT
len: 9; d_gene: -; j_gene: TRBJ2-5; abundance: once; v_gene: TRBV29-1; CDR3aa: CSAGETQYF; CDR3nt: TGCAGCGCCGGGGAGACCCAGTACTTC
len: 17; d_gene: TRBD1; j_gene: TRBJ1-5; abundance: few; v_gene: TRBV20-1; CDR3aa: CSASSGQKQLSNQPQHF; CDR3nt: TGCAGTGCTAGTTCGGGACAGAAACAGCTGAGCAATCAGCCCCAGCATTTT
len: 15; d_gene: TRBD1; j_gene: TRBJ1-6; abundance: -; v_gene: TRBV6-5; CDR3aa: CASRIQGSSNSPLHF; CDR3nt: TGTGCCAGCAGAATACAGGGGTCCAGTAATTCACCCCTCCACTTT
len: 14; d_gene: TRBD2; j_gene: TRBJ2-2; abundance: -; v_gene: TRBV19; CDR3aa: CASVSGGHTGELFF; CDR3nt: TGTGCCAGTGTTTCGGGGGGGCACACCGGGGAGCTGTTTTTT
len: 9; d_gene: -; j_gene: TRBJ2-7; abundance: -; v_gene: TRBV5-3; CDR3aa: CARMGATTF; CDR3nt: TGTGCCAGAATGGGGGCTACAACCTTC
len: 15; d_gene: -; j_gene: TRBJ2-3; abundance: -; v_gene: TRBV11-2; CDR3aa: CASSYRGGVADTQYF; CDR3nt: TGTGCCAGCAGCTACCGGGGCGGGGTTGCAGATACGCAGTATTTT
len: 15; d_gene: TRBD1; j_gene: TRBJ1-1; abundance: -; v_gene: TRBV3-1/TRBV3-2; CDR3aa: CASRTGSWAGTEAFF; CDR3nt: TGTGCCAGCAGGACAGGGTCTTGGGCGGGCACTGAAGCTTTCTTT
len: 17; d_gene: -; j_gene: TRBJ1-1; abundance: once; v_gene: TRBV18; CDR3aa: CASSLKGGAQTNTEAFF; CDR3nt: TGTGCCAGCTCACTCAAAGGGGGGGCTCAGACGAACACTGAAGCTTTCTTT
len: 16; d_gene: TRBD2; j_gene: TRBJ2-1; abundance: -; v_gene: TRBV10-2; CDR3aa: CASSRPSGSVENEQFF; CDR3nt: TGCGCCAGCAGTCGTCCTAGCGGGAGTGTCGAGAATGAGCAGTTCTTC
len: 14; d_gene: -; j_gene: TRBJ2-4; abundance: -; v_gene: TRBV27; CDR3aa: CASSPLIAKNIQYF; CDR3nt: TGTGCCAGCTCCCCGTTAATAGCCAAAAACATTCAGTACTTC
len: 18; d_gene: TRBD2; j_gene: TRBJ2-3; abundance: few; v_gene: TRBV4-2; CDR3aa: CASRRVAGGPSGGDTQYF; CDR3nt: TGTGCCAGCAGGCGCGTAGCGGGAGGTCCTTCAGGGGGAGATACGCAGTATTTT
len: 15; d_gene: TRBD1; j_gene: TRBJ2-7; abundance: -; v_gene: TRBV2; CDR3aa: CASRALRQGTYEQYF; CDR3nt: TGTGCCAGCAGGGCCCTCCGACAGGGAACCTACGAGCAGTACTTC
len: 15; d_gene: -; j_gene: TRBJ1-2; abundance: -; v_gene: TRBV28; CDR3aa: CASSFPYRSFYGYTF; CDR3nt: TGTGCCAGCAGTTTTCCGTACAGGTCTTTTTATGGCTACACCTTC
len: 14; d_gene: -; j_gene: TRBJ2-7; abundance: -; v_gene: TRBV7-2; CDR3aa: CASSLAGSGVEQYF; CDR3nt: TGTGCCAGCAGCTTAGCGGGATCCGGGGTCGAGCAGTACTTC
len: 18; d_gene: -; j_gene: TRBJ2-4; abundance: -; v_gene: TRBV7-2; CDR3aa: CASSRSPRDSGPKNIQYF; CDR3nt: TGTGCCAGCAGCAGAAGTCCCCGGGACTCCGGACCCAAAAACATTCAGTACTTC
len: 15; d_gene: TRBD2; j_gene: TRBJ2-1; abundance: -; v_gene: TRBV29-1; CDR3aa: CSVSLTSGSYNEQFF; CDR3nt: TGCAGCGTTTCCCTTACTAGCGGATCCTACAATGAGCAGTTCTTC
len: 13; d_gene: -; j_gene: TRBJ1-2; abundance: -; v_gene: TRBV6-1; CDR3aa: CASSELFSYGYTF; CDR3nt: TGTGCCAGCAGTGAACTGTTTAGCTATGGCTACACCTTC
len: 17; d_gene: -; j_gene: TRBJ1-2; abundance: -; v_gene: TRBV2; CDR3aa: CASSESSLFRAHYGYTF; CDR3nt: TGTGCCAGCAGTGAATCTTCGTTGTTCAGGGCCCACTATGGCTACACCTTC
len: 15; d_gene: TRBD1; j_gene: TRBJ1-5; abundance: -; v_gene: TRBV6-5; CDR3aa: CASRPGQGGNQPQHF; CDR3nt: TGTGCCAGCAGACCCGGACAGGGGGGCAATCAGCCCCAGCATTTT
len: 13; d_gene: -; j_gene: TRBJ1-3; abundance: -; v_gene: TRBV18; CDR3aa: CASADSAGNTIYF; CDR3nt: TGTGCCAGCGCAGACAGTGCTGGAAACACCATATATTTT